This T cell receptor (beta chain) is drawn from a study of radiotherapy plus CTLA-4 blockade in lung cancer. Study as a whole: Patients showed objective responses in about 18% of cases and disease control in more than 25%. Study findings and constraints: With interferon-beta, early dynamics of blood T cell clones were reported to best predict response. An expansion of tumor-derived TCR clones occurred in blood after radiotherapy plus ipilimumab.

Data came from immunoSEQ multiplex PCR; TCRdb stores just in-frame clones and leaves some out. Of tens of thousands of clones in the sample, roughly four fifths were seen once. The CDR3 length is 17 residues. V gave up 0 bases and J gave up 4 bases; unmatched junction bases: 7. The germline V gene encodes CDR1 MGHRA and CDR2 YSYEKL. Enrolled patients, whose metastatic non-small-cell lung cancer was chemo-refractory, received focal radiation plus CTLA-4 blockade with ipilimumab. This clone was detected only once. The antigen remains unidentified. J is TRBJ2-5 and V is TRBV4-1; 11 bases align to TRBD2. This material consisted of peripheral blood, taken from a patient treated with radiotherapy plus ipilimumab. The origin of this receptor is a human donor with non-small cell lung cancer whose response to radiotherapy plus ipilimumab could not be evaluated. The CDR3: CASSQEIAGGPRETQYF. The DNA of the CDR3 is TGCGCCAGCAGCCAAGAGATAGCGGGAGGGCCGAGAGAGACCCAGTACTTC.